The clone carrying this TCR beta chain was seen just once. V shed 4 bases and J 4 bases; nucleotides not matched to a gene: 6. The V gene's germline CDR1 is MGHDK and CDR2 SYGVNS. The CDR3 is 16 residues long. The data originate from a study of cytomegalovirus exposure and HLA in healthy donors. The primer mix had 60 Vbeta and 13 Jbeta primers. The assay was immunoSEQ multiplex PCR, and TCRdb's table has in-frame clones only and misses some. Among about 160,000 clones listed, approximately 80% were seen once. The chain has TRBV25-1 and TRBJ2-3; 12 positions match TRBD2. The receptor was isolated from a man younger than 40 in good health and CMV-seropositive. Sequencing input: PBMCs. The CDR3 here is CASSARTSGDADTQYF. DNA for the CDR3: TGTGCCAGCAGTGCCAGGACTAGCGGGGACGCAGATACGCAGTATTTT. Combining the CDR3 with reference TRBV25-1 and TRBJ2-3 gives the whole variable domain EADIYQTPRYLVIGTGKKITLECSQTMGHDKMYWYQQDPGMELHLIHYSYGVNSTEKGDLSSESTVSRIRTEHFPLTLESARPSHTSQYLCASSARTSGDADTQYFGPGTRLTVL.